This T cell receptor beta chain originates from a study of control samples from healthy donors and cancer patients. Here immunoSEQ multiplex PCR was the method, and the copy in TCRdb shows in-frame clones only, minus some. The data show about 110,000 clones, with about four fifths seen just once and 13% held by the top ten. This CDR3 contains 16 residues. J lost 6 bases, V lost 4 bases, and 8 bases had no gene match. Germline lookup yields CDR1 SGHDN and CDR2 FVKESK. The chain has TRBV14 and TRBJ2-7, with 14 bases identical to TRBD2. The source material was blood. This TCR came from a woman in her 50s in good health. CDR3 loop: CASSRRLAGGHGEQYF. CDR3 DNA sequence: TGTGCCAGCAGCCGCAGACTAGCGGGAGGGCACGGCGAGCAGTACTTC. Full variable domain (rest looked up from reference TRBV14 and TRBJ2-7): EAGVTQFPSHSVIEKGQTVTLRCDPISGHDNLYWYRRVMGKEIKFLLHFVKESKQDESGMPNNRFLAERTGGTYSTLKVQPAELEDSGVYFCASSRRLAGGHGEQYFGPGTRLTVT.